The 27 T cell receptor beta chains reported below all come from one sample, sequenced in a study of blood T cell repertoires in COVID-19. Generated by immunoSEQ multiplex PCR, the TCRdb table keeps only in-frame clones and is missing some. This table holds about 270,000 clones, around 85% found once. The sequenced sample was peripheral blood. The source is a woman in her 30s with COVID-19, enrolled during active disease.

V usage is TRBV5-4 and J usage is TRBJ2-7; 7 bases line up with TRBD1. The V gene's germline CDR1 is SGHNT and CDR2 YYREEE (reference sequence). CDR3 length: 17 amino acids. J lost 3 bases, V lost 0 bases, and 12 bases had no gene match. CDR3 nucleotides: TGTGCCAGCAGCTTGGACTACCCAGGGACAGCCAACTACGAGCAGTACTTC. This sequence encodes CASSLDYPGTANYEQYF.

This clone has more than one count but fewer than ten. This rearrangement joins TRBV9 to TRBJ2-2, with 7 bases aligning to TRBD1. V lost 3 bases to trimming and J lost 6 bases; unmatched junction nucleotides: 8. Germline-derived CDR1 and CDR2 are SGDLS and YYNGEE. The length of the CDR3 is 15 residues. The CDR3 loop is CASSGTGTVSGELFF. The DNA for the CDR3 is TGTGCCAGCAGCGGGACGGGGACAGTATCCGGGGAGCTGTTTTTT.

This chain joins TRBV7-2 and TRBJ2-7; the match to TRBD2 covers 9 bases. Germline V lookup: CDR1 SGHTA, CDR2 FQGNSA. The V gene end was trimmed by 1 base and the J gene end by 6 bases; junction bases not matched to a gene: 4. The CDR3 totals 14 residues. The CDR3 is CASSLGGGALEQYF. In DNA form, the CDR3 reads TGTGCCAGCAGCTTAGGCGGGGGGGCTCTCGAGCAGTACTTC.

The CDR3 loop reads CAISESSQDYYNEQFF. CDR3 DNA: TGTGCCATCAGTGAGTCTAGTCAGGACTACTACAATGAGCAGTTCTTC. The gene calls are TRBV10-3 and TRBJ2-1; possible D gene TRBD2, 6 bases. The CDR3 runs to 16 residues. Trimming removed 0 bases at V and 3 bases at J, with 12 bases between. Germline loops: CDR1 ENHRY, CDR2 SYGVKD.

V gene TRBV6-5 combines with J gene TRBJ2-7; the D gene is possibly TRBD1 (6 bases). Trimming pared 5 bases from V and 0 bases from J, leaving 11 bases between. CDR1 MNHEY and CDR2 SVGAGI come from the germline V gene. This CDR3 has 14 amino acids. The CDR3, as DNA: TGTGCCAGCAGTCGACAGGCCCGCTCCTACGAGCAGTACTTC. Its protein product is CASSRQARSYEQYF.

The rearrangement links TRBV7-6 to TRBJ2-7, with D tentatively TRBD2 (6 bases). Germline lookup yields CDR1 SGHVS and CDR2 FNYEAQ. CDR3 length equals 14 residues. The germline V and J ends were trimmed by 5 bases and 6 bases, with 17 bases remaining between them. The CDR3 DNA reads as TGTGCCAGCAGCCCAAGCGGGCAGCTCTCCGAGCAGTACTTC. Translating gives CASSPSGQLSEQYF.

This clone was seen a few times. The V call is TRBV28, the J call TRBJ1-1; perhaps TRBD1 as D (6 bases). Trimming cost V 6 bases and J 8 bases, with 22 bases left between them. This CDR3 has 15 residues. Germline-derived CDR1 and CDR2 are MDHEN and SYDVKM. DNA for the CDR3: TGTGCCAGCAGCAAGACGGAACGATACAGGGTCGAAGCTTTCTTT. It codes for CASSKTERYRVEAFF.

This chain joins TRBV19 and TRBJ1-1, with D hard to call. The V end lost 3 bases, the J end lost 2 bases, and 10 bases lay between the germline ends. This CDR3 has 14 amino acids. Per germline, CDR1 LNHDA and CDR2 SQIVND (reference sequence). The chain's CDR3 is CASSISLRNTEAFF. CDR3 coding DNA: TGTGCCAGTAGTATTTCTCTACGAAACACTGAAGCTTTCTTT.

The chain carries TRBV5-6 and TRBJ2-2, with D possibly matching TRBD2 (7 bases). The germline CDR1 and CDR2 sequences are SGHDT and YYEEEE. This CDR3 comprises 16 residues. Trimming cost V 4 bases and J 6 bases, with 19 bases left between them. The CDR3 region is CASSRRGAIIAGELFF. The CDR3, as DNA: TGTGCCAGCAGCCGACGGGGGGCGATCATAGCCGGGGAGCTGTTTTTT.

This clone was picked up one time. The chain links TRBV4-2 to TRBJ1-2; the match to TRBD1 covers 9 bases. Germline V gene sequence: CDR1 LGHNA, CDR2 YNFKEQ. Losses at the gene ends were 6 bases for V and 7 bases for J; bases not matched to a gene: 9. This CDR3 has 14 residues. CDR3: CASRAGTGLPGYTF. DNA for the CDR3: TGTGCCAGCAGGGCCGGGACAGGGCTGCCTGGCTACACCTTC.

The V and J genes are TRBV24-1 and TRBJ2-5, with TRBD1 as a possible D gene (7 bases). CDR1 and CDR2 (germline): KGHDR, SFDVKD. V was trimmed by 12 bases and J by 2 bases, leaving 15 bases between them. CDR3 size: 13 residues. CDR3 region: CASAGTAQETQYF. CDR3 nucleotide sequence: TGTGCCTCGGCGGGGACAGCTCAAGAGACCCAGTACTTC.

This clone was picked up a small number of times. The CDR3 sequence is CASSLTNPYGYTF. CDR3 in DNA: TGTGCCAGCAGTCTGACAAATCCCTATGGCTACACCTTC. This chain joins TRBV2 and TRBJ1-2; D gene ambiguous. Germline V gives CDR1 SNHLY, CDR2 FYNNEI. This CDR3 region has 13 residues. V lost 5 bases and J 4 bases, leaving 11 bases between the germline ends.

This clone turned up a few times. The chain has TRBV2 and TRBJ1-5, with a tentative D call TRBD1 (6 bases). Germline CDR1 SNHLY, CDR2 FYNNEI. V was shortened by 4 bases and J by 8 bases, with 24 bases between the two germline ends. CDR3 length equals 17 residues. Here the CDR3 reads CASSGPPPGQGSEPQHF. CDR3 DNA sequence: TGTGCCAGCAGTGGTCCACCACCGGGACAAGGGTCGGAGCCCCAGCATTTT.

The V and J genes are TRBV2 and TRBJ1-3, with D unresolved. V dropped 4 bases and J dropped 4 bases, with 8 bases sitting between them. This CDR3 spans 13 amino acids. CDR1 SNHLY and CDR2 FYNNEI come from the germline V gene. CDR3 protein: CASSGLWGNTIYF. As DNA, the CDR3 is TGTGCCAGCAGTGGACTCTGGGGAAACACCATATATTTT.

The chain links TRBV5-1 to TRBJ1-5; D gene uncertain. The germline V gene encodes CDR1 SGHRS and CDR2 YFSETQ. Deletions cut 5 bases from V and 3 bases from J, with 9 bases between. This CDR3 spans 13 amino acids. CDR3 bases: TGCGCCAGCAGAGGTGGGCCCAATCAGCCCCAGCATTTT. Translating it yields CASRGGPNQPQHF. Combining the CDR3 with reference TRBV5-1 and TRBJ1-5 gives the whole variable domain KAGVTQTPRYLIKTRGQQVTLSCSPISGHRSVSWYQQTPGQGLQFLFEYFSETQRNKGNFPGRFSGRQFSNSRSEMNVSTLELGDSALYLCASRGGPNQPQHFGDGTRLSIL.

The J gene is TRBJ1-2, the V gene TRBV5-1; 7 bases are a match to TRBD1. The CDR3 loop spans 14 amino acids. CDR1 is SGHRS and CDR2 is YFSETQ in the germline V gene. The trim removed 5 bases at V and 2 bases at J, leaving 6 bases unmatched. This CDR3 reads CASRSTGTNYGYTF. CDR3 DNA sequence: TGCGCCAGCAGATCGACAGGGACCAACTATGGCTACACCTTC.

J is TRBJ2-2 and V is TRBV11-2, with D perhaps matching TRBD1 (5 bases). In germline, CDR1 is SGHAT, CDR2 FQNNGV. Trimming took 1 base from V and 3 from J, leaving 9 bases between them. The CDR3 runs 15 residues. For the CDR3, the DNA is TGTGCCAGCAGCTTAGCCCAGGGTGACACCGGGGAGCTGTTTTTT. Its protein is CASSLAQGDTGELFF.

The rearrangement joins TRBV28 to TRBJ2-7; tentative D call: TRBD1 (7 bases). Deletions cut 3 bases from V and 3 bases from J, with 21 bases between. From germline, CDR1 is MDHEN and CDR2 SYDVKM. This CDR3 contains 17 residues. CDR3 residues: CASSFPPPTGRYYEQYF. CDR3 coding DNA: TGTGCCAGCAGTTTCCCCCCACCGACAGGGAGGTACTACGAGCAGTACTTC.

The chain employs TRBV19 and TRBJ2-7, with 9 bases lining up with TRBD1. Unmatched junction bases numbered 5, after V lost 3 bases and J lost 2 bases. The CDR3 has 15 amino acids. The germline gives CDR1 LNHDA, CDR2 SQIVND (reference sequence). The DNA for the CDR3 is TGTGCCAGTAGTATCGGGACAGGGAGCCCCTACGAGCAGTACTTC. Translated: CASSIGTGSPYEQYF.

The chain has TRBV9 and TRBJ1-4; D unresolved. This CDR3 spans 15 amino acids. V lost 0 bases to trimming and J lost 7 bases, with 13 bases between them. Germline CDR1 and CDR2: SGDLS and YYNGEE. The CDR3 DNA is TGTGCCAGCAGCGTAGATGGCAGTTCGGGTGAAAAACTGTTTTTT. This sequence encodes CASSVDGSSGEKLFF. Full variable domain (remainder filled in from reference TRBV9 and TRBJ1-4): DSGVTQTPKHLITATGQRVTLRCSPRSGDLSVYWYQQSLDQGLQFLIQYYNGEERAKGNILERFSAQQFPDLHSELNLSSLELGDSALYFCASSVDGSSGEKLFFGSGTQLSVL.

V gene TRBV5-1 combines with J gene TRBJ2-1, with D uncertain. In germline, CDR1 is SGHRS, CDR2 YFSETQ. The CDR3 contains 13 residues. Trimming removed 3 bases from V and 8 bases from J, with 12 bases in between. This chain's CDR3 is CASSYPGLDEQFF. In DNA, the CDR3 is TGCGCCAGCAGCTATCCAGGTTTGGATGAGCAGTTCTTC.

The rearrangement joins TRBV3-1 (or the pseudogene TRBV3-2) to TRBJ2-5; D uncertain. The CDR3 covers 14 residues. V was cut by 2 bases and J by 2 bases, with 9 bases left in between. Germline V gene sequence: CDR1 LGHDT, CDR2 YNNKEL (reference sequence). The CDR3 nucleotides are TGTGCCAGCAGCCAAAGTAGCTGGCAAGAGACCCAGTACTTC. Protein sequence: CASSQSSWQETQYF.

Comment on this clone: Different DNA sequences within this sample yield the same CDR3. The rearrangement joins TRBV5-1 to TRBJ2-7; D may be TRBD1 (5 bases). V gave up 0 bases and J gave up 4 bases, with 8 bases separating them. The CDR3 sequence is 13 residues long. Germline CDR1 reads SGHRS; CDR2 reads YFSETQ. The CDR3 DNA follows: TGCGCCAGCAGCTTGGCCGCAGGGTACGAGCAGTACTTC. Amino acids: CASSLAAGYEQYF.

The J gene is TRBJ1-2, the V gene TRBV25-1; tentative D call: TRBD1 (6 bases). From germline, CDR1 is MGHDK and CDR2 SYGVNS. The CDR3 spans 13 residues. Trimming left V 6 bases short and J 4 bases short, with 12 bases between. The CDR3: CASSLQGSYGYTF. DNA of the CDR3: TGTGCCAGCAGCCTACAGGGAAGCTATGGCTACACCTTC.

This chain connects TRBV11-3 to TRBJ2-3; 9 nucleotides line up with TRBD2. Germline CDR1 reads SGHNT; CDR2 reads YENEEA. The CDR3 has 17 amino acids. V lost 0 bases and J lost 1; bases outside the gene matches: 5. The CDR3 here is CASSLEAGGPGTDTQYF. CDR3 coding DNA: TGTGCCAGCAGCTTAGAGGCGGGGGGGCCGGGCACAGATACGCAGTATTTT.

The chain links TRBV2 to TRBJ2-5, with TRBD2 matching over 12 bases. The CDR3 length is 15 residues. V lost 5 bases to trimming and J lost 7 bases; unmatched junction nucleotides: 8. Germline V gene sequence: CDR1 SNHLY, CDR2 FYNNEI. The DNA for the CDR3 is TGTGCCAGCAGTCTTTCTAGCGGGGGGGCGGGGACCCAGTACTTC. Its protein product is CASSLSSGGAGTQYF.

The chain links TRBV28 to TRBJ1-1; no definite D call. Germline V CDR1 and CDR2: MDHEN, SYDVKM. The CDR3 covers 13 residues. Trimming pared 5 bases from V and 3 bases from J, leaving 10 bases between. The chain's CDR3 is CASSHPPDTEAFF. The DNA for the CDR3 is TGTGCCAGCAGTCACCCTCCGGACACTGAAGCTTTCTTT.